This T cell receptor (beta chain) was captured by sequencing in a study of cytomegalovirus exposure and HLA in healthy donors. Study findings and constraints: As a later analysis revealed, most CMV-associated TCR beta chains appeared HLA-restricted. CMV antigen specificity was confirmed in vitro for a few CMV-associated chains.

The PCR contained 60 Vbeta and 13 Jbeta primers. Profiling relied on immunoSEQ multiplex PCR, and the TCRdb table lists in-frame clones only, not all of them. The sample consists of 100,000 to 150,000 clones, 75% of them appearing once. Comments on this clone: The antigen is undetermined.

This CDR3 is built from 13 residues. The V gene's germline CDR1 is LNHDA and CDR2 SQIVND (reference sequence). The junction had 6 bases not matched to a gene; V was cut back by 5 bases and J by 6 bases. This rearrangement joins TRBV19 to TRBJ2-5; 7 bases are shared with TRBD2. The sequencing sample was made of PBMCs. The receptor was derived from a woman between 45 and 60 years old in good health and CMV-seronegative. This CDR3 is CASSDQGGQTQYF. CDR3 sequence (DNA): TGTGCCAGTAGTGACCAGGGAGGGCAGACCCAGTACTTC.